This T cell receptor beta chain was sequenced for a study of blood T cells in healthy people across ages. Per germline, CDR1 SQVTM and CDR2 ANQGSEA. The CDR3 contains 13 residues. Sample-barcoded 5' priming and a J-beta primer mix drove a second PCR of about 6 to 12 cycles. TCRdb independently ran MiXCR on the 5' RACE reads; one entry per CDR3 protein. The data show approximately 760,000 distinct CDR3 sequences, with around 25% seen just once and roughly a tenth held by the top ten. For this clonotype: Its antigen is not identified.

Donation came from healthy Caucasian individuals in Russia who were aged about 6 to 100. Samples each had at least 5 micrograms of total RNA extracted. Study-level findings and limits: Fewer expanded clones and more diversity marked long-lived versus aged donors.

These data also formed part of another study, on T cells of mothers and their children. According to that study: The output of TCR recombination is shaped by thymic selection similarly in related and unrelated pairs.

The gene calls are TRBV29-1 and TRBJ2-5; D may be TRBD1 (6 bases). The J call may be mistaken, given a closer DNA end match to TRBJ2-7. What was sequenced was blood. This receptor was identified in a boy aged 5-17 years in good health. CDR3 DNA: TGCAGCACATCGGGACAAGACTCCTACGAGCAGTACTTC. Its translation: CSTSGQDSYEQYF.